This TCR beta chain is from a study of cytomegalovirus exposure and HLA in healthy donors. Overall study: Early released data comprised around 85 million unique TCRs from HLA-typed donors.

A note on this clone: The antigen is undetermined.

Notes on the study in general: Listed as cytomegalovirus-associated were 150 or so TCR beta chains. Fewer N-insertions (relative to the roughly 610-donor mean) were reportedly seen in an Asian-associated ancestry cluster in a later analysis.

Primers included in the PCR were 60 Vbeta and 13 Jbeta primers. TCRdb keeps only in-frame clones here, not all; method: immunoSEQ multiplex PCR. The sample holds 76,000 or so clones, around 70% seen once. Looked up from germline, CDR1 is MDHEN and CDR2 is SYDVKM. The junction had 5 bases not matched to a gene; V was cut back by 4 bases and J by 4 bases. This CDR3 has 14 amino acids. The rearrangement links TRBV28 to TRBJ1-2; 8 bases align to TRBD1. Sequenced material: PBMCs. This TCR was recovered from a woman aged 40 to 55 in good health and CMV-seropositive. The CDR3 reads CASSSPGGSYGYTF. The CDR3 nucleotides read TGTGCCAGCAGTTCCCCAGGGGGCAGCTATGGCTACACCTTC.